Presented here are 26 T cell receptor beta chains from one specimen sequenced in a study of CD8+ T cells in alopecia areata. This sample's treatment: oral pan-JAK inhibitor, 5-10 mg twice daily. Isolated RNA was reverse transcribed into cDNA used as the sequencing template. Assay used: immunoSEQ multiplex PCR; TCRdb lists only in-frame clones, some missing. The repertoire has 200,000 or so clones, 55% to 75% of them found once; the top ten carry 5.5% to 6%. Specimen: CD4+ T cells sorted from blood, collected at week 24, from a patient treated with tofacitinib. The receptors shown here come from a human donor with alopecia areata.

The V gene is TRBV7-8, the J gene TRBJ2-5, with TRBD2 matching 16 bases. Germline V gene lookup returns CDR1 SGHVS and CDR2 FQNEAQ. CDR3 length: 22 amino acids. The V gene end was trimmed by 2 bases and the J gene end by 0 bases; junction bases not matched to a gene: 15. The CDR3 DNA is TGTGCCAGCAGCTTAAGACCGGCGGGACTAGCGGGAGGGGGTGGCCACCAAGAGACCCAGTACTTC. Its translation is CASSLRPAGLAGGGGHQETQYF.

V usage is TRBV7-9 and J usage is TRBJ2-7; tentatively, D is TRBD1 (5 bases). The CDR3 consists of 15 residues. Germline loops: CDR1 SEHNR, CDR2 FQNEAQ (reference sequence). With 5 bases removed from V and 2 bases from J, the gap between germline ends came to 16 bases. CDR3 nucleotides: TGTGCCAGCAGCCTGGGCCAACCAGGGCCCTACGAGCAGTACTTC. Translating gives CASSLGQPGPYEQYF.

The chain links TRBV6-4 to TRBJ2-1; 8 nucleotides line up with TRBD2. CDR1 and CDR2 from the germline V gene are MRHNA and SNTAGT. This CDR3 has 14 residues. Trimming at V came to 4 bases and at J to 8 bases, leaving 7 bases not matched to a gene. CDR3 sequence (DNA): TGTGCCAGCAGTGTTAAGCGGGGGCCCCATGAGCAGTTCTTC. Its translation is CASSVKRGPHEQFF.

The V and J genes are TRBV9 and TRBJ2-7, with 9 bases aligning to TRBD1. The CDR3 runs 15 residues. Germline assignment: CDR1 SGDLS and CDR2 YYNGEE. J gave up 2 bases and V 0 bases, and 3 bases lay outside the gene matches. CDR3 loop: CASSVDGTGTYEQYF. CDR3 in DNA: TGTGCCAGCAGCGTAGATGGGACAGGGACCTACGAGCAGTACTTC.

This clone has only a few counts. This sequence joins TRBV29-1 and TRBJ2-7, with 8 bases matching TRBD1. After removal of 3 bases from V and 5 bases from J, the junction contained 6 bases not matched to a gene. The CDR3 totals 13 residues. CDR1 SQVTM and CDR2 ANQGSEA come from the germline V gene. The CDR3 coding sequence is TGCAGCGTTGAGAGGACAGGGCGCAACGAGCAGTACTTC. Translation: CSVERTGRNEQYF.

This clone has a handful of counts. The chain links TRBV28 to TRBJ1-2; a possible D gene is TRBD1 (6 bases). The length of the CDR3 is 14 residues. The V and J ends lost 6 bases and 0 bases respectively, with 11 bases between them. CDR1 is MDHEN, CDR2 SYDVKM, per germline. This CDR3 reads CASRPTGPNYGYTF. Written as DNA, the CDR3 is TGTGCCAGCAGACCGACAGGTCCTAACTATGGCTACACCTTC.

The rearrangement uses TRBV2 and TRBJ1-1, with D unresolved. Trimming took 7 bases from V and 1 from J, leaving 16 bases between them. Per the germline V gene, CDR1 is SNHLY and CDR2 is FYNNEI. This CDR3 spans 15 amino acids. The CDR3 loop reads CASILARPGNTEAFF. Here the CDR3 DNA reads TGTGCCAGCATCCTAGCCCGTCCCGGGAACACTGAAGCTTTCTTT.

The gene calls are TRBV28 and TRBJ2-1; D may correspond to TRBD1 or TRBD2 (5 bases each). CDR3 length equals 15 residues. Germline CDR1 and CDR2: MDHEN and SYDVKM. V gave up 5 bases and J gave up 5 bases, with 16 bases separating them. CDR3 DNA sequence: TGTGCCAGCAGTCTATCCCCGGGACCAGACAATGAGCAGTTCTTC. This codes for CASSLSPGPDNEQFF.

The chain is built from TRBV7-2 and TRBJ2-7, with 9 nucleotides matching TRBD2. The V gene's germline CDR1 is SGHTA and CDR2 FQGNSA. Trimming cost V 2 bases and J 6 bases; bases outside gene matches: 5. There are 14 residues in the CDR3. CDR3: CASSLQRGVSEQYF. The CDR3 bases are TGTGCCAGCAGCTTACAGCGGGGGGTATCCGAGCAGTACTTC.

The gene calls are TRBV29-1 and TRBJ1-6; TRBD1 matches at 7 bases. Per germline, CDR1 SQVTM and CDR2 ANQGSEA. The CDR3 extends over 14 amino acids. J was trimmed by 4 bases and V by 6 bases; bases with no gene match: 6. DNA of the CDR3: TGCAGCGTCCGAGAGGGACAGTATAATTCACCCCTCCACTTT. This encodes CSVREGQYNSPLHF. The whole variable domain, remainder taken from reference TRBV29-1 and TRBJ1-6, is SAVISQKPSRDICQRGTSLTIQCQVDSQVTMMFWYRQQPGQSLTLIATANQGSEATYESGFVIDKFPISRPNLTFSTLTVSNMSPEDSSIYLCSVREGQYNSPLHFGNGTRLTVT.

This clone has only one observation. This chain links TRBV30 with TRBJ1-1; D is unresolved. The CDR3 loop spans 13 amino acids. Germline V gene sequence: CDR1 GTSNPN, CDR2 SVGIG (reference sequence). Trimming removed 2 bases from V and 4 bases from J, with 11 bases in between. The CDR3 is CAWSRGLSTEAFF. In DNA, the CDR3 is TGTGCCTGGAGTAGAGGGTTGTCCACTGAAGCTTTCTTT.

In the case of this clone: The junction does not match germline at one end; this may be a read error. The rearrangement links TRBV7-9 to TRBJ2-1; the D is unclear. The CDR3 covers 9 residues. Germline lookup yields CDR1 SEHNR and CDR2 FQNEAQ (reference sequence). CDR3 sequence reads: CASSSSLIF. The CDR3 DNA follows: TGTGCCAGCAGCTCCAGTCTAATCTTC.

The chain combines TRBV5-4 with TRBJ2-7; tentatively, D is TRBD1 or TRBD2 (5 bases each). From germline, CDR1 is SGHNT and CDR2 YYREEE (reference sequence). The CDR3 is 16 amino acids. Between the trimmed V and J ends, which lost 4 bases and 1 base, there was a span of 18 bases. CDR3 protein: CASSPDVGRSSYEQYF. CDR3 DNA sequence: TGTGCCAGCAGCCCGGATGTGGGACGGTCGTCCTACGAGCAGTACTTC.

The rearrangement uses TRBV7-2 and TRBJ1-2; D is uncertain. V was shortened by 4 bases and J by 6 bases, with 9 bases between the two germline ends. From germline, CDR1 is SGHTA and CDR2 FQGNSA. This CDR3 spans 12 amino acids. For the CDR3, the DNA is TGTGCCAGCAGCTCAGAGTGGGATGGCTACACCTTC. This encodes CASSSEWDGYTF.

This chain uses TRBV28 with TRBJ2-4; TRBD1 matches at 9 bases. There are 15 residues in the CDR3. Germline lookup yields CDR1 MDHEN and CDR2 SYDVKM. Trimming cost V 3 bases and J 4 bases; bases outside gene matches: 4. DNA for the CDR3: TGTGCCAGCAGTTTCGCAGGACAGGGGAAAAACATTCAGTACTTC. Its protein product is CASSFAGQGKNIQYF.

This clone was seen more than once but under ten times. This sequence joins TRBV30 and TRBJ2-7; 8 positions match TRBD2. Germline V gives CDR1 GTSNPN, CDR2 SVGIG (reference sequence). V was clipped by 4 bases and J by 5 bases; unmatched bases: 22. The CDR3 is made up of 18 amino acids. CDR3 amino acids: CAWTLGSGRAAGLDEQYF. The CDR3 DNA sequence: TGTGCCTGGACGCTCGGATCCGGGAGGGCGGCCGGGCTGGACGAGCAGTACTTC.

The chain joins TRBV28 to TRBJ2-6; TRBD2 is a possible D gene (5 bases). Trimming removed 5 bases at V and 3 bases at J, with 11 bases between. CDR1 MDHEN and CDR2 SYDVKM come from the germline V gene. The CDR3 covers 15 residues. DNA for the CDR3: TGTGCCAGCAGTGCCAGAGGGAGTGGGGCCAACGTCCTGACTTTC. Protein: CASSARGSGANVLTF.

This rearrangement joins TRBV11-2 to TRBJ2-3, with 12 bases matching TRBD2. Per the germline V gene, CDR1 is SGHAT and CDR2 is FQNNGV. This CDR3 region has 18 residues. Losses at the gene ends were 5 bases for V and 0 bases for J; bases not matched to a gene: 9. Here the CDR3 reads CASSQPLAGGISTDTQYF. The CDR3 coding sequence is TGTGCCAGCAGCCAACCGCTAGCGGGGGGGATTAGCACAGATACGCAGTATTTT.

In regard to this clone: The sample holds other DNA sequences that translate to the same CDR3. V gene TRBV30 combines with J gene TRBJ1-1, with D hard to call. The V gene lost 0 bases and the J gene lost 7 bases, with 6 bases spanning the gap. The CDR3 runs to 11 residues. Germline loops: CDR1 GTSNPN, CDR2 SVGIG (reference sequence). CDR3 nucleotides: TGTGCCTGGAGTGTAGTGGGTGAAGCTTTCTTT. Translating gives CAWSVVGEAFF. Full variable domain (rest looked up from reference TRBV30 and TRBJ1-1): SQTIHQWPATLVQPVGSPLSLECTVEGTSNPNLYWYRQAAGRGLQLLFYSVGIGQISSEVPQNLSASRPQDRQFILSSKKLLLSDSGFYLCAWSVVGEAFFGQGTRLTVV.

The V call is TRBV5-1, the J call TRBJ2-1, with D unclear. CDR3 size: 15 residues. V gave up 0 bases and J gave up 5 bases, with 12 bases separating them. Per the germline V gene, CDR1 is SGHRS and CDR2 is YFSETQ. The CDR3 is CASSLVAVMDNEQFF. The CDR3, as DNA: TGCGCCAGCAGCTTGGTTGCAGTCATGGACAATGAGCAGTTCTTC. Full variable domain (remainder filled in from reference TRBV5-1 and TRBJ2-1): KAGVTQTPRYLIKTRGQQVTLSCSPISGHRSVSWYQQTPGQGLQFLFEYFSETQRNKGNFPGRFSGRQFSNSRSEMNVSTLELGDSALYLCASSLVAVMDNEQFFGPGTRLTVL.

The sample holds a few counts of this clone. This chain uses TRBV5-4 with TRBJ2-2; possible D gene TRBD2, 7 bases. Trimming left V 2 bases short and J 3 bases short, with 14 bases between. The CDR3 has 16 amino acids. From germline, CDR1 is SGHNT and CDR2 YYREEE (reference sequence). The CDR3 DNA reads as TGTGCCAGCAGCTTCTATCGGGGGGCCGACACCGGGGAGCTGTTTTTT. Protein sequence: CASSFYRGADTGELFF.

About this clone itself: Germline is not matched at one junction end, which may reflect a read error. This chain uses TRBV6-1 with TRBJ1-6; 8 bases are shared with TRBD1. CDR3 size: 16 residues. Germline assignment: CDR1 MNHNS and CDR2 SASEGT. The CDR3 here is CAISESLTGGNSPLHF. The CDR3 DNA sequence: TGTGCCATCAGTGAGTCCCTAACAGGGGGGAATTCACCCCTCCACTTT.

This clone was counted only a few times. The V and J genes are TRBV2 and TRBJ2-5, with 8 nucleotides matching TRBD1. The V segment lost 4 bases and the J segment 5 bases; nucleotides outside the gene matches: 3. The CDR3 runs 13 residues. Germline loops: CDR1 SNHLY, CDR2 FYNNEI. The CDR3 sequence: CASSVRQGETQYF. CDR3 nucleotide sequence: TGTGCCAGCAGTGTACGACAGGGGGAGACCCAGTACTTC.

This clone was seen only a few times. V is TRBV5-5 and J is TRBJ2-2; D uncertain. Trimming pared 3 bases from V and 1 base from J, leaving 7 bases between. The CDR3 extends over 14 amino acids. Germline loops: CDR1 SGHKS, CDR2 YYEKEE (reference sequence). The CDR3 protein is CASSSRENTGELFF. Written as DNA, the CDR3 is TGTGCCAGCAGCTCCAGAGAGAACACCGGGGAGCTGTTTTTT.

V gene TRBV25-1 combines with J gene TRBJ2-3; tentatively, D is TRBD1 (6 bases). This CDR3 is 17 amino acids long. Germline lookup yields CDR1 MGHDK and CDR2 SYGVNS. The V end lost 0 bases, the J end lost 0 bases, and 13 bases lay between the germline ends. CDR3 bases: TGTGCCAGCAGTGAATATAGAGGGGGTCCTAGCACAGATACGCAGTATTTT. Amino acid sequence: CASSEYRGGPSTDTQYF.

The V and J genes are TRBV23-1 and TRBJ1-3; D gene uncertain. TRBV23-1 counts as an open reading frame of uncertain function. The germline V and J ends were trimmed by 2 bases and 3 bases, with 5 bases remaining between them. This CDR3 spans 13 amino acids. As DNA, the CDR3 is TGCGCCAGCAGTCAACGGAGTGGAAACACCATATATTTT. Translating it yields CASSQRSGNTIYF.